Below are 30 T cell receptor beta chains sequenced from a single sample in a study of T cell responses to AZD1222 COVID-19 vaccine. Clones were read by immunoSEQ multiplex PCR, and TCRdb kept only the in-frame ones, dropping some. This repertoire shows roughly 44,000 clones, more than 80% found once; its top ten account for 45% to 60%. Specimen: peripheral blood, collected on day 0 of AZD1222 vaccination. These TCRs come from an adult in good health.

The CDR3 loop reads CATSREEPGQGGPNSPLHF. CDR3 DNA sequence: TGTGCCACCAGCAGAGAGGAACCGGGACAGGGGGGGCCTAATTCACCCCTCCACTTT. This sequence joins TRBV15 and TRBJ1-6; 11 bases are shared with TRBD1. V gave up 0 bases and J gave up 6 bases; unmatched junction bases: 10. The CDR3 covers 19 residues. Per the germline V gene, CDR1 is LNHNV and CDR2 is YYDKDF (reference sequence).

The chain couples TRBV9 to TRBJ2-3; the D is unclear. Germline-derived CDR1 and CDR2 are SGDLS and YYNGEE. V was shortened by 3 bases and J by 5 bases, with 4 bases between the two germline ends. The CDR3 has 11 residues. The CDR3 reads CASSAEDTQYF. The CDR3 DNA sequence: TGTGCCAGCAGCGCAGAAGATACGCAGTATTTT.

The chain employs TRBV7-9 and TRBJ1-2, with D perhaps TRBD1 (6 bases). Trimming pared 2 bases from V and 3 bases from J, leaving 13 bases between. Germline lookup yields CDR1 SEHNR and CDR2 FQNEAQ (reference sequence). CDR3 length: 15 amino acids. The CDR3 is CASSLRGGPDYGYTF. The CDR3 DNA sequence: TGTGCCAGCAGCTTAAGGGGGGGACCGGACTATGGCTACACCTTC.

The CDR3 protein is CASKDREDEQFF. CDR3 sequence (DNA): TGTGCCAGTAAAGACAGGGAGGATGAGCAGTTCTTC. The chain employs TRBV19 and TRBJ2-1; a possible D gene is TRBD1 (7 bases). The length of the CDR3 is 12 residues. The germline V gene encodes CDR1 LNHDA and CDR2 SQIVND (reference sequence). Trimming stripped 7 bases from V and 8 bases from J, with 12 bases between.

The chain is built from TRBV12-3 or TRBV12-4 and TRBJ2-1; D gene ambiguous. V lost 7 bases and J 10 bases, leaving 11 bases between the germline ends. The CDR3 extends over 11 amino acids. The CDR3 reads CASTTFREQFF. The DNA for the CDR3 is TGTGCCAGCACCACCTTTAGGGAGCAGTTCTTC.

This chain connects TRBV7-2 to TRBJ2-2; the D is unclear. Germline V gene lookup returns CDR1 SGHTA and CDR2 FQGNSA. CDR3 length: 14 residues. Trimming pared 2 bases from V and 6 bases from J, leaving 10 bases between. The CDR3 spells CASSLPLAAGELFF. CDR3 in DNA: TGTGCCAGCAGCTTACCATTGGCGGCCGGGGAGCTGTTTTTT.

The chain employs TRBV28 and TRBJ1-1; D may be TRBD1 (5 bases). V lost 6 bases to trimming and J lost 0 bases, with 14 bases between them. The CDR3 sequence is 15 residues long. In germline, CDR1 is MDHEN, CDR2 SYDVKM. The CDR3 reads CASSAPGHLNTEAFF. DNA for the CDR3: TGTGCCAGCAGCGCGCCCGGACACCTGAACACTGAAGCTTTCTTT.

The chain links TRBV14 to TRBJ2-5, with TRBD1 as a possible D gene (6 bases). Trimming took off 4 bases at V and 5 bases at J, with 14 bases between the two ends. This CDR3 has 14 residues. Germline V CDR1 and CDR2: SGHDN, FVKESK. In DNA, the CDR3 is TGTGCCAGCAGCCCCACAGGGTTTGGGGAGACCCAGTACTTC. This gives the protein CASSPTGFGETQYF.

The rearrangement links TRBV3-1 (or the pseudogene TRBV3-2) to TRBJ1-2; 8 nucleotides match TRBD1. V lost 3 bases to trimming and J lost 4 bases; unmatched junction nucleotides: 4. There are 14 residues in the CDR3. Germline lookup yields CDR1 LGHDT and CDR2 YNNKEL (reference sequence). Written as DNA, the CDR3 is TGTGCCAGCAGCCAGACAGGGGCTACCTATGGCTACACCTTC. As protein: CASSQTGATYGYTF.

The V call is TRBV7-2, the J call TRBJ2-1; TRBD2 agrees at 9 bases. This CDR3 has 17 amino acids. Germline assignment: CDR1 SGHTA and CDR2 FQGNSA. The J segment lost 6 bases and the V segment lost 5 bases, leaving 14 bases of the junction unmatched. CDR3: CASSPQPAGGGGNEQFF. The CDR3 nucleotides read TGTGCCAGCAGCCCGCAGCCAGCGGGGGGCGGGGGCAATGAGCAGTTCTTC.

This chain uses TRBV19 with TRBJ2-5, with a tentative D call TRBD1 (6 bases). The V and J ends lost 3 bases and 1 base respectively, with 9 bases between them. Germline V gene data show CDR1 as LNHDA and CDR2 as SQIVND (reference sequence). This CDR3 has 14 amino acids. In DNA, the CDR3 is TGTGCCAGTAGTATGATGGGGGCCCAAGAGACCCAGTACTTC. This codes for CASSMMGAQETQYF.

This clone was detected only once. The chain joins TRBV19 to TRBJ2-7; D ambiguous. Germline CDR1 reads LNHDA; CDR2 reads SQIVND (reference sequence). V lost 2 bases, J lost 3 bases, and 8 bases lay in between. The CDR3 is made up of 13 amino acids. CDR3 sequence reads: CASSIYHLYEQYF. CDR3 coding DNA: TGTGCCAGTAGTATATACCATCTCTACGAGCAGTACTTC.

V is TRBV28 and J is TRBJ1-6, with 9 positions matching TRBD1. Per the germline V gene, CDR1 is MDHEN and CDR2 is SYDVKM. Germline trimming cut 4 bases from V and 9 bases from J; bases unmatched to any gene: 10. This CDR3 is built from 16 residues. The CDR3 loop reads CASSSQGQGTGSPLHF. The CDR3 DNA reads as TGTGCCAGCAGTTCACAGGGACAGGGTACCGGTTCACCCCTCCACTTT.

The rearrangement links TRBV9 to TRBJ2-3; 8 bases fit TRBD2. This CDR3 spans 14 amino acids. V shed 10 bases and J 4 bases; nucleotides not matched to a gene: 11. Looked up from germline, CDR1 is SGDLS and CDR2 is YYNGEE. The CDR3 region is CAAIPQRESDTQYF. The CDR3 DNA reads TGTGCCGCCATCCCCCAGCGGGAGTCAGATACGCAGTATTTT.

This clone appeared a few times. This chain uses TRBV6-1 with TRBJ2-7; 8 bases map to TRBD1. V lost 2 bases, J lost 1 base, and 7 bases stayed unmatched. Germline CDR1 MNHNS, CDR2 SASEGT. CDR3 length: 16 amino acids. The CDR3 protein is CASSESWTGNSYEQYF. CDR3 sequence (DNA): TGTGCCAGCAGTGAATCCTGGACAGGGAATTCCTACGAGCAGTACTTC.

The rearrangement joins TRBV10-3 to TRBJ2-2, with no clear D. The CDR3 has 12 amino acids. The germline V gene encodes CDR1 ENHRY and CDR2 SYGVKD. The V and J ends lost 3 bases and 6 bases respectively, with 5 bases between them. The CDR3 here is CAISDVAGELFF. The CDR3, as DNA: TGTGCCATCAGTGACGTGGCCGGGGAGCTGTTTTTT.

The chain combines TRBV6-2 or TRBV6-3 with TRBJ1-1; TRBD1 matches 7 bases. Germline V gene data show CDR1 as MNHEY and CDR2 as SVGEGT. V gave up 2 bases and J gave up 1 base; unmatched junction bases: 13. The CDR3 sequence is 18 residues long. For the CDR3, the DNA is TGTGCCAGCAGTTACAGACCCTTAACCAGGGGGAAGAACACTGAAGCTTTCTTT. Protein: CASSYRPLTRGKNTEAFF.

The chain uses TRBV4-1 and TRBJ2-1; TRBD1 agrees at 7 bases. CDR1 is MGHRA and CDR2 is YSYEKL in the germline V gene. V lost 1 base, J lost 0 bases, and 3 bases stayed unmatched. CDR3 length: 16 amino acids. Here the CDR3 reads CASSQGQGDSYNEQFF. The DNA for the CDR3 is TGCGCCAGCAGCCAAGGACAGGGAGACTCCTACAATGAGCAGTTCTTC.

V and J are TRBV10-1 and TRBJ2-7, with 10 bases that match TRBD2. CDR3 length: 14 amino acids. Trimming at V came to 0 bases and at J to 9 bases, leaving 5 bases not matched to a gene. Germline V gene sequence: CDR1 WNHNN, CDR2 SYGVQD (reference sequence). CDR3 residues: CASSESSGRASQYF. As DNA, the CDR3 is TGCGCCAGCAGTGAGTCAAGCGGGAGGGCCTCGCAGTACTTC.

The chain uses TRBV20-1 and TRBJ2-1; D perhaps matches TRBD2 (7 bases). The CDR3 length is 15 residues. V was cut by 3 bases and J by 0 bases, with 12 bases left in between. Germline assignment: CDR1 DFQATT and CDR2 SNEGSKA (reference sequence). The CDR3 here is CSASGGASSYNEQFF. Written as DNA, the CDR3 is TGCAGTGCTAGTGGGGGGGCGAGCTCCTACAATGAGCAGTTCTTC.

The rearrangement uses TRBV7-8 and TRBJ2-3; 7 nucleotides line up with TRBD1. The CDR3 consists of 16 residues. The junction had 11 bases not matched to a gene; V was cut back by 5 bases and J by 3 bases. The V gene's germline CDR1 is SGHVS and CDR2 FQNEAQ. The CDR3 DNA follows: TGTGCCAGCAGCGCACAGGGGACAAGTGGAACAGATACGCAGTATTTT. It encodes CASSAQGTSGTDTQYF.

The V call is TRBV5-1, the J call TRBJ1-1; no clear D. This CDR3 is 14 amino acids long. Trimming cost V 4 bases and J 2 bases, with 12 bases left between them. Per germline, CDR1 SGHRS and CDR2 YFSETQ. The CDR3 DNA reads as TGCGCCAGCAGCCTGGGGTTTGGAAACACTGAAGCTTTCTTT. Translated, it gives CASSLGFGNTEAFF.

CDR3 coding DNA: TGTGCCAGCAGCCAACAATGGGACAGGGAAGCTAACTATGGCTACACCTTC. This gives the protein CASSQQWDREANYGYTF. The rearrangement joins TRBV3-1 (or the pseudogene TRBV3-2) to TRBJ1-2; 9 bases are shared with TRBD1. V gave up 2 bases and J gave up 0 bases; unmatched junction bases: 7. Germline V gene sequence: CDR1 LGHDT, CDR2 YNNKEL (reference sequence). CDR3 length: 17 residues.

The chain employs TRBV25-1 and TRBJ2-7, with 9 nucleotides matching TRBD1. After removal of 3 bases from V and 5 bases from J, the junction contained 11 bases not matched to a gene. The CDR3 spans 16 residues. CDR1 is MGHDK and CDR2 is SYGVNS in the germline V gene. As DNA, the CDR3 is TGTGCCAGCAGTGACCCCGGGACAGGGCCGGGGGACGAGCAGTACTTC. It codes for CASSDPGTGPGDEQYF.

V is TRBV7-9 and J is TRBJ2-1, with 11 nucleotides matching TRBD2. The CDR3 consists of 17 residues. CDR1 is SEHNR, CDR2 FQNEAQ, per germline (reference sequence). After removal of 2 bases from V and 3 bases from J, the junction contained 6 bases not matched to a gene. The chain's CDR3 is CASSLRRLAGNYNEQFF. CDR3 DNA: TGTGCCAGCAGCTTAAGGAGACTAGCGGGAAACTACAATGAGCAGTTCTTC.

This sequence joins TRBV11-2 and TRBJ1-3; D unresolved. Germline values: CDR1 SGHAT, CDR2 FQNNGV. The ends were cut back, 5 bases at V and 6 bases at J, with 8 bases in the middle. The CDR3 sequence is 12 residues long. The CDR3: CASSPGENTIYF. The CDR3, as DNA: TGTGCCAGCAGCCCCGGTGAAAACACCATATATTTT.

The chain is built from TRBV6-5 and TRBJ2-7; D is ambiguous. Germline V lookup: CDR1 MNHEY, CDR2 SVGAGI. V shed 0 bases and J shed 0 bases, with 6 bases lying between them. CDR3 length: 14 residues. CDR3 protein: CASSYSRSSYEQYF. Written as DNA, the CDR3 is TGTGCCAGCAGTTACTCCCGGAGCTCCTACGAGCAGTACTTC.

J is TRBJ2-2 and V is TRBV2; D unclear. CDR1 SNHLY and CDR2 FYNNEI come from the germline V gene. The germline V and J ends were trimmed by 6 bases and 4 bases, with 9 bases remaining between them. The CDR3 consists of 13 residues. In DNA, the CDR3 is TGTGCCAGCAGCCTAAAAGTCACCGGGGAGCTGTTTTTT. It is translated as CASSLKVTGELFF.

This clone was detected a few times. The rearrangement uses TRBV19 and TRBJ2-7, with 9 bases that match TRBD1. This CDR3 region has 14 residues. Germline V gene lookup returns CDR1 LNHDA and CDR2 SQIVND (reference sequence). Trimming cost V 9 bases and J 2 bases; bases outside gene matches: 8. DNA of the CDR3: TGTGCCAGCGCCCTGGGACAGGGAGCCTACGAGCAGTACTTC. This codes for CASALGQGAYEQYF.

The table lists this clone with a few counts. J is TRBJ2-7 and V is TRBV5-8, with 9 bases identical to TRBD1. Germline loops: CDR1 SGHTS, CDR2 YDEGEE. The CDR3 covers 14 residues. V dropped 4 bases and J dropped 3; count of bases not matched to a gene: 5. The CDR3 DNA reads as TGTGCCAGCAGCCATGGACAGGGGAGCTACGAGCAGTACTTC. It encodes CASSHGQGSYEQYF.